This T cell receptor beta chain was recovered during a study of CD8 T cells in Susac syndrome. The CDR3 runs to 14 residues. V was pared by 6 bases and J by 2 bases, with 2 bases of the junction left unmatched. Roughly 0.45 to 1 ug RNA was reverse transcribed with random hexamers. TCRdb ran MiXCR on the immunoSEQ multiplex PCR reads and lists one entry per CDR3 protein. The profile shows just over 300,000 distinct CDR3 sequences, about 91% of them singletons. Specimen: CD4+ T cells from PBMCs. The chain is built from TRBV12-3 or TRBV12-4 and TRBJ1-3, with 9 bases lining up with TRBD1. The receptor was isolated from a human donor with multiple sclerosis. CDR3 bases: TGTGCCAGCAGGGGACAGGGTACTGGAAACACCATATATTTT. Protein: CASRGQGTGNTIYF.